The 18 T cell receptor beta chains below come from one sample, sequenced in a study of T cell responses to AZD1222 COVID-19 vaccine. The data were produced by immunoSEQ multiplex PCR, yet TCRdb's version contains in-frame clones alone and is incomplete. The table has approximately 170,000 clones, just over 85% seen once. Specimen: peripheral blood, collected 28 days after the second AZD1222 dose. The receptors were gathered from an adult who received the AZD1222 COVID-19 vaccine.

This sequence joins TRBV5-4 and TRBJ2-3; D is unclear. This CDR3 has 14 residues. V shed 3 bases and J shed 2 bases, with 10 bases lying between them. CDR1 and CDR2 (germline): SGHNT, YYREEE (reference sequence). The CDR3 loop is CASSSLQNTDTQYF. In DNA form, the CDR3 reads TGTGCCAGCAGCTCCCTTCAGAACACAGATACGCAGTATTTT.

The chain combines TRBV3-1 (or the pseudogene TRBV3-2) with TRBJ2-3; 7 bases are a match to TRBD2. V lost 0 bases to trimming and J lost 2 bases; unmatched junction nucleotides: 8. The length of the CDR3 is 17 residues. Looked up from germline, CDR1 is LGHDT and CDR2 is YNNKEL (reference sequence). As DNA, the CDR3 is TGTGCCAGCAGCCAAGATGGGTTCGGGGGGTTCACAGATACGCAGTATTTT. This encodes CASSQDGFGGFTDTQYF.

This CDR3 reads CASTLIAGGRYEQYF. As DNA, the CDR3 is TGTGCCAGCACCCTTATAGCGGGGGGGCGATACGAGCAGTACTTC. The rearrangement joins TRBV6-6 to TRBJ2-7; 11 positions agree with TRBD2. This CDR3 comprises 15 residues. Germline assignment: CDR1 MNHNY and CDR2 SVGAGI (reference sequence). V trimming: 7 bases; J trimming: 4 bases; junction bases outside the gene matches: 9.

The rearrangement joins TRBV6-5 to TRBJ2-7; 8 bases agree with TRBD1. Trimming took 2 bases from V and 2 from J; bases not matched to a gene: 8. The germline V gene encodes CDR1 MNHEY and CDR2 SVGAGI. CDR3 length equals 16 residues. CDR3 coding DNA: TGTGCCAGCAGTTACCTACCGGGACAGGCCACCTACGAGCAGTACTTC. Translation gives CASSYLPGQATYEQYF.

The genes are TRBV6-5 and TRBJ2-7; D unresolved. The CDR3 is made up of 12 amino acids. V lost 2 bases and J 7 bases, leaving 9 bases between the germline ends. Germline lookup yields CDR1 MNHEY and CDR2 SVGAGI. The CDR3 loop is CASSYGGKEQYF. CDR3 nucleotides: TGTGCCAGCAGTTACGGCGGCAAAGAGCAGTACTTC.

J is TRBJ2-1 and V is TRBV2; 9 bases align to TRBD1. Losses at the gene ends were 6 bases for V and 9 bases for J; bases not matched to a gene: 9. CDR3 size: 14 residues. Germline V gene data show CDR1 as SNHLY and CDR2 as FYNNEI. The CDR3 sequence is CASRWTGARGEQFF. The CDR3 DNA reads as TGTGCCAGCAGATGGACAGGGGCGAGGGGTGAGCAGTTCTTC.

This chain joins TRBV6-4 and TRBJ1-1, with D tentatively TRBD1 (5 bases). The V gene's germline CDR1 is MRHNA and CDR2 SNTAGT. Deletions cut 6 bases from V and 0 bases from J, with 8 bases between. This CDR3 spans 13 amino acids. DNA of the CDR3: TGTGCCAGCAGCAGGGATCTGAACACTGAAGCTTTCTTT. It codes for CASSRDLNTEAFF.

The gene calls are TRBV7-9 and TRBJ1-1; D gene ambiguous. Between the trimmed V and J ends, which lost 4 bases and 1 base, there was a span of 13 bases. Per the germline V gene, CDR1 is SEHNR and CDR2 is FQNEAQ (reference sequence). The CDR3 is 15 amino acids. The CDR3 nucleotides read TGTGCCAGCAGCTCGAGAGACCGAGCGAACACTGAAGCTTTCTTT. Its translation: CASSSRDRANTEAFF.

The chain couples TRBV27 to TRBJ2-7; 11 bases line up with TRBD1. J lost 5 bases, V lost 6 bases, and 15 bases had no gene match. CDR1 is MNHEY and CDR2 is SMNVEV in the germline V gene (reference sequence). CDR3 size: 17 residues. In DNA, the CDR3 is TGTGCCAGCAGGGAGATAACCGGGACAGGGGGAATCAACGAGCAGTACTTC. Translated: CASREITGTGGINEQYF.

J is TRBJ2-6 and V is TRBV19, with 7 positions matching TRBD1. The V segment lost 7 bases and the J segment 1 base; nucleotides outside the gene matches: 13. The CDR3 has 18 residues. Germline CDR1 reads LNHDA; CDR2 reads SQIVND (reference sequence). CDR3 loop: CASTRSGQLPSGANVLTF. The DNA of the CDR3 is TGTGCCAGTACCCGCTCGGGACAGTTACCGTCTGGGGCCAACGTCCTGACTTTC.

V is TRBV3-1 (or the pseudogene TRBV3-2) and J is TRBJ1-3; D is undetermined. The CDR3 is 14 residues long. Germline values: CDR1 LGHDT, CDR2 YNNKEL (reference sequence). Trimming stripped 8 bases from V and 2 bases from J, with 13 bases between. The CDR3 DNA reads as TGTGCCAGCGCTAGAGGGCAGACTGGAAACACCATATATTTT. Amino acids: CASARGQTGNTIYF.

The V and J genes are TRBV28 and TRBJ1-2; 10 bases are shared with TRBD1. Trimming at V came to 6 bases and at J to 8 bases, leaving 12 bases not matched to a gene. CDR1 is MDHEN and CDR2 is SYDVKM in the germline V gene. There are 15 residues in the CDR3. The CDR3 here is CASRLSTGGAKGYTF. The CDR3 DNA sequence: TGTGCCAGCAGACTCTCGACAGGGGGCGCGAAAGGCTACACCTTC.

On this clone: This CDR3 is also generated by other DNA sequences in the sample. The chain carries TRBV3-1 (or the pseudogene TRBV3-2) and TRBJ1-1, with unresolved D. V was shortened by 1 base and J by 0 bases, with 9 bases between the two germline ends. Germline-derived CDR1 and CDR2 are LGHDT and YNNKEL (reference sequence). CDR3 length equals 15 residues. The CDR3, as DNA: TGTGCCAGCAGCCAAGTTTTAAGGTTGAACACTGAAGCTTTCTTT. It translates to CASSQVLRLNTEAFF.

This sequence joins TRBV30 and TRBJ2-3; 8 bases are a match to TRBD1. This CDR3 is 15 amino acids long. The J segment lost 4 bases and the V segment lost 2 bases, leaving 8 bases of the junction unmatched. The V gene's germline CDR1 is GTSNPN and CDR2 SVGIG (reference sequence). The CDR3 loop is CAWSPRQGIADTQYF. CDR3 in DNA: TGTGCCTGGAGTCCCAGACAGGGGATCGCAGATACGCAGTATTTT.

The gene calls are TRBV5-1 and TRBJ2-7, with TRBD1 identical over 7 bases. V shed 3 bases and J 5 bases; nucleotides not matched to a gene: 14. The CDR3 contains 16 residues. Germline CDR1 and CDR2: SGHRS and YFSETQ. CDR3 in DNA: TGCGCCAGCAGCTCCGGCGTAGGCAGGGGGTCGAACGAGCAGTACTTC. This gives the protein CASSSGVGRGSNEQYF.

This chain connects TRBV11-3 to TRBJ2-1, with TRBD2 matching 9 bases. The CDR3 runs to 15 residues. Looked up from germline, CDR1 is SGHNT and CDR2 is YENEEA. V lost 3 bases to trimming and J lost 6 bases; unmatched junction nucleotides: 6. The CDR3 region is CASSLGRGGLNEQFF. CDR3 bases: TGTGCCAGCAGCTTGGGGCGGGGGGGCCTCAATGAGCAGTTCTTC.

V gene TRBV29-1 combines with J gene TRBJ1-1; a possible D gene is TRBD1 (6 bases). In germline, CDR1 is SQVTM, CDR2 ANQGSEA. Trimming stripped 7 bases from V and 6 bases from J, with 12 bases between. This CDR3 region has 11 residues. The CDR3 here is CSGTTGAEAFF. CDR3 sequence (DNA): TGCAGCGGGACGACAGGAGCTGAAGCTTTCTTT.

V gene TRBV10-2 combines with J gene TRBJ2-7, with 13 bases lining up with TRBD2. The CDR3 length is 16 residues. Germline loops: CDR1 WSHSY, CDR2 SAAADI. The V segment lost 4 bases and the J segment 3 bases; nucleotides outside the gene matches: 6. CDR3 in DNA: TGCGCCAGCAGTGGGAGGACTAGCGGGGGCCGCTACGAGCAGTACTTC. Translation: CASSGRTSGGRYEQYF.